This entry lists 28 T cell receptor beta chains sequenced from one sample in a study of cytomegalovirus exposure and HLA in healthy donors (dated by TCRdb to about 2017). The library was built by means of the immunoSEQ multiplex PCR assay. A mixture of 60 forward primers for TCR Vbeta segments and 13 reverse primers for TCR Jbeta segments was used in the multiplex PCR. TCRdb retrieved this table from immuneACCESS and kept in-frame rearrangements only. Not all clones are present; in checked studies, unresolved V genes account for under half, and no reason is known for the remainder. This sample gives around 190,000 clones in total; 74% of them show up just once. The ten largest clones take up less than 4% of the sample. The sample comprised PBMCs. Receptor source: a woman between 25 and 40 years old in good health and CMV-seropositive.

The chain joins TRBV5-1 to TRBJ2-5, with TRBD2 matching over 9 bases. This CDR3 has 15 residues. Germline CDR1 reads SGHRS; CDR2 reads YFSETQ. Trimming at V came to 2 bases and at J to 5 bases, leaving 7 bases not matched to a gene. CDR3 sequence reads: CASSLIAGDWETQYF. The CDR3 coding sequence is TGCGCCAGCAGCTTAATAGCGGGAGACTGGGAGACCCAGTACTTC. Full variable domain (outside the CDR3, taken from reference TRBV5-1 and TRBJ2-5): KAGVTQTPRYLIKTRGQQVTLSCSPISGHRSVSWYQQTPGQGLQFLFEYFSETQRNKGNFPGRFSGRQFSNSRSEMNVSTLELGDSALYLCASSLIAGDWETQYFGPGTRLLVL.

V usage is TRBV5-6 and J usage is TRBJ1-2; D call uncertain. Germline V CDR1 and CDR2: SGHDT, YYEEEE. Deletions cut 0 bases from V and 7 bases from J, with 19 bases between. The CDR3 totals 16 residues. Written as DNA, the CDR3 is TGTGCCAGCAGCTTGGTCCGGGGAGCTGACCTCGGTGGCTACACCTTC. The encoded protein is CASSLVRGADLGGYTF.

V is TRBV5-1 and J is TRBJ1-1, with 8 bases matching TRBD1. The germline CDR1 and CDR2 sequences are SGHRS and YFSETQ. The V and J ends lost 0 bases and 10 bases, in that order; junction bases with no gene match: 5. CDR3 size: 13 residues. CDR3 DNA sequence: TGCGCCAGCAGCTTGGTGGGACAGGAAGGAGCTTTCTTT. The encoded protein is CASSLVGQEGAFF.

The CDR3 bases are TGTGCCAGCAGCTGGCAACGGGACTCCACAGATACGCAGTATTTT. This gives the protein CASSWQRDSTDTQYF. This chain uses TRBV7-2 with TRBJ2-3, with a possible D match to TRBD2 (6 bases). The CDR3 contains 15 residues. V lost 4 bases and J 2 bases, leaving 13 bases between the germline ends. The germline V gene encodes CDR1 SGHTA and CDR2 FQGNSA.

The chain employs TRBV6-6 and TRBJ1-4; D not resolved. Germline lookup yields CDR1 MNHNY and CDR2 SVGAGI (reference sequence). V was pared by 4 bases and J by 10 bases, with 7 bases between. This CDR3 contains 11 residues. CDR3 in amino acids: CASSSTRKLFF. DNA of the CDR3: TGTGCCAGCAGTTCCACCAGAAAACTGTTTTTT.

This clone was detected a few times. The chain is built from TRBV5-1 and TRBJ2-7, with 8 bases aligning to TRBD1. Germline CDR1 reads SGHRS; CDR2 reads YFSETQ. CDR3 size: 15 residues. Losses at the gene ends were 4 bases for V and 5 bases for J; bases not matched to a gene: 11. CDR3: CASSAPGGAVHEQYF. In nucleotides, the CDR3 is TGCGCCAGCAGCGCCCCAGGGGGCGCGGTGCACGAGCAGTACTTC.

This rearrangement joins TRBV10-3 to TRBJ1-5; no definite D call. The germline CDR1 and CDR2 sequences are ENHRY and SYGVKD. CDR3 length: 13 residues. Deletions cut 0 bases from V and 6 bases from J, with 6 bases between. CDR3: CAISESEGQPQHF. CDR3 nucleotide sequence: TGTGCCATCAGTGAGTCGGAGGGTCAGCCCCAGCATTTT.

Written as DNA, the CDR3 is TGTGCCACGCCCCACGGACAGGGCTCAGATACGCAGTATTTT. It specifies CATPHGQGSDTQYF. The chain combines TRBV7-9 with TRBJ2-3; 8 nucleotides line up with TRBD1. The V and J ends lost 10 bases and 4 bases, in that order; junction bases with no gene match: 10. The germline gives CDR1 SEHNR, CDR2 FQNEAQ (reference sequence). The CDR3 is made up of 14 amino acids.

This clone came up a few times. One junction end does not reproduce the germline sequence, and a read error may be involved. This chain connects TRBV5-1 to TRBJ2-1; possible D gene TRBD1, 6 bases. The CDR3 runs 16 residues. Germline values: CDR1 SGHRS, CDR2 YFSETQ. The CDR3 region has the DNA TGTGCCAGCAGCCTGCTCACAGGGCAAGGGGACAATGAGCAGTTCTTC. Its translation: CASSLLTGQGDNEQFF.

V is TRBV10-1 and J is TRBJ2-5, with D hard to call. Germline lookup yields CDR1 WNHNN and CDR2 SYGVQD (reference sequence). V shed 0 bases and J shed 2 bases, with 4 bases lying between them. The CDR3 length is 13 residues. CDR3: CASSESVQETQYF. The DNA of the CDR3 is TGCGCCAGCAGTGAGTCCGTGCAAGAGACCCAGTACTTC.

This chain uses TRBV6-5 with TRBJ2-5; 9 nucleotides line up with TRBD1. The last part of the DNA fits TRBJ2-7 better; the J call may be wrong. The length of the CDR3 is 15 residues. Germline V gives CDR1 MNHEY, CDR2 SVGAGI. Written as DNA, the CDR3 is TGTGCCAGCACCCTGCCCGGGACAGGGTCCTACGAGCAGTACTTC. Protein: CASTLPGTGSYEQYF.

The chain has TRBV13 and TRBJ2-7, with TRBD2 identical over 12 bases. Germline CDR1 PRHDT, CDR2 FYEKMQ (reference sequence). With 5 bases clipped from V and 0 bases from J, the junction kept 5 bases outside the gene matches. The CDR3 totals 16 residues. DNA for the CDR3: TGTGCCAGCAGCCCGTGGACTAGCGGGAACTCCTACGAGCAGTACTTC. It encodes CASSPWTSGNSYEQYF.

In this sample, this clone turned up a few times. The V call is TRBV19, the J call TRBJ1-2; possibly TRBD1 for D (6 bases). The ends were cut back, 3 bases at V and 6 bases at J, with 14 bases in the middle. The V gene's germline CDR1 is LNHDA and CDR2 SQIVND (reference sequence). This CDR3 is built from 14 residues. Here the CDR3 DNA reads TGTGCCAGTAGTATGGTACAGGGAAGGAATGGCTACACCTTC. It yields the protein CASSMVQGRNGYTF.

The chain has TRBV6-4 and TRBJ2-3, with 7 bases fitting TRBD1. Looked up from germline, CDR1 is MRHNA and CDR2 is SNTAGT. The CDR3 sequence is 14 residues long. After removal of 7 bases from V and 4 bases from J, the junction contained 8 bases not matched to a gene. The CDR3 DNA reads TGTGCCAGCAAAATACAGGGGTTTGCAGATACGCAGTATTTT. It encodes CASKIQGFADTQYF.

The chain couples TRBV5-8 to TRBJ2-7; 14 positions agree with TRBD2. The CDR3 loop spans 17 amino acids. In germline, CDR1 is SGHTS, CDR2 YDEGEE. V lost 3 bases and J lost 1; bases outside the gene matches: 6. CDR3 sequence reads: CASSSSGLAGESYEQYF. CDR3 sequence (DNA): TGTGCCAGCAGCTCCTCGGGACTAGCGGGGGAGTCCTACGAGCAGTACTTC.

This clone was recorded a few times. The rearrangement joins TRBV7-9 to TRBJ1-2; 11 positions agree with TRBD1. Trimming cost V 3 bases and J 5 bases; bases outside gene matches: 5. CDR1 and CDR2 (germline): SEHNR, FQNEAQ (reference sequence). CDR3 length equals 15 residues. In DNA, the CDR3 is TGTGCCAGCAGCTTGGGACAGGGGGACGGTTATGGCTACACCTTC. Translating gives CASSLGQGDGYGYTF.

Here the CDR3 reads CASSSEQGTRRYTF. The CDR3 bases are TGTGCCAGCAGTTCCGAGCAGGGTACACGGCGCTACACCTTC. V and J are TRBV28 and TRBJ1-2, with a tentative D call TRBD1 (5 bases). CDR3 length: 14 residues. CDR1 MDHEN and CDR2 SYDVKM come from the germline V gene. Trimming cost V 4 bases and J 9 bases, with 18 bases left between them.

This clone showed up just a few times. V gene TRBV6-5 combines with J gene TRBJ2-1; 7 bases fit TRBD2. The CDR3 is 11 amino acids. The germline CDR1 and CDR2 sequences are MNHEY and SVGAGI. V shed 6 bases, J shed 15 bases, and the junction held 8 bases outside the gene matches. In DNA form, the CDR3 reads TGTGCCAGCAGGAGGACTAGTTTCCTGTTCTTC. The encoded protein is CASRRTSFLFF.

This CDR3 reads CASSPRDRGLTDTQYF. For the CDR3, the DNA is TGTGCCAGCTCACCCCGGGACAGGGGGCTCACAGATACGCAGTATTTT. The chain recombines TRBV18 with TRBJ2-3; 12 bases agree with TRBD1. Germline values: CDR1 KGHSH, CDR2 LQKENI. The CDR3 consists of 16 residues. J was trimmed by 2 bases and V by 3 bases; bases with no gene match: 3.

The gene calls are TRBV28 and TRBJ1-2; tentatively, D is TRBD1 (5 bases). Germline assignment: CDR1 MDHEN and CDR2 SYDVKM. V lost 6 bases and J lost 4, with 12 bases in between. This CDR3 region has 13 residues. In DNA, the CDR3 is TGTGCCAGCAGGAGACAGAGCCTCTATGGCTACACCTTC. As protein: CASRRQSLYGYTF.

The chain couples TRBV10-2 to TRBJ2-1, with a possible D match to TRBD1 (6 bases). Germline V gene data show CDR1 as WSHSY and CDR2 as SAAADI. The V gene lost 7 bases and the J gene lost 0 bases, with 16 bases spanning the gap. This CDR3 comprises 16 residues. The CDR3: CASTGPQGSSYNEQFF. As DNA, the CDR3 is TGCGCCAGCACCGGGCCCCAGGGGAGCTCCTACAATGAGCAGTTCTTC.

The CDR3 sequence is CASSVDRSTYEQYF. CDR3 bases: TGTGCCAGCAGTGTAGACAGGTCCACCTACGAGCAGTACTTC. The rearrangement uses TRBV6-1 and TRBJ2-7; D is perhaps TRBD1 (6 bases). Trimming shortened V by 4 bases and J by 2 bases, and 12 bases separated the two germline ends. Germline CDR1 is MNHNS and CDR2 is SASEGT. There are 14 residues in the CDR3.

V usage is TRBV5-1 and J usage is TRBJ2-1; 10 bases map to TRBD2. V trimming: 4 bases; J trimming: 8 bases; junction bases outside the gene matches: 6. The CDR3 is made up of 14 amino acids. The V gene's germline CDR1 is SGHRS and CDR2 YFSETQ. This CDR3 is CASSVVAGGHEQFF. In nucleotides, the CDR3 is TGCGCCAGCAGCGTTGTAGCGGGAGGCCATGAGCAGTTCTTC.

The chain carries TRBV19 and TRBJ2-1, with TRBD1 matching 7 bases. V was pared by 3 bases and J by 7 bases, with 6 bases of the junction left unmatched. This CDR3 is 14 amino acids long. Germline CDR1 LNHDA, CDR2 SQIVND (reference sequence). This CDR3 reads CASSMVGQRNEQFF. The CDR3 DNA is TGTGCCAGTAGTATGGTGGGACAGAGAAATGAGCAGTTCTTC.

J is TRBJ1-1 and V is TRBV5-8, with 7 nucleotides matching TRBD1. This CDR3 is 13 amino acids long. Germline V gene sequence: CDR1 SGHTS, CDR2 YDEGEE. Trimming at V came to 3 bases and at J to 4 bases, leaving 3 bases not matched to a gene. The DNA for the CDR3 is TGTGCCAGCAGCTCAGGGGGAAGCACTGAAGCTTTCTTT. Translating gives CASSSGGSTEAFF.

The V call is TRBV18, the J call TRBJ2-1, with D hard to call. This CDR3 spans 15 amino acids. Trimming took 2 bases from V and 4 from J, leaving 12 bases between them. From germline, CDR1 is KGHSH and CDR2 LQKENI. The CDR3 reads CASSPSVNRYNEQFF. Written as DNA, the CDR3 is TGTGCCAGCTCACCAAGCGTAAACCGATACAATGAGCAGTTCTTC.

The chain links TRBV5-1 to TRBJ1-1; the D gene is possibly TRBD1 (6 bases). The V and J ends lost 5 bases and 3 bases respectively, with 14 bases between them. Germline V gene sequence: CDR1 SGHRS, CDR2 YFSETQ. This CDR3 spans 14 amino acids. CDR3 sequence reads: CASSSPNRDTEAFF. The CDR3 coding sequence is TGCGCCAGCAGTTCGCCTAACAGGGACACTGAAGCTTTCTTT.

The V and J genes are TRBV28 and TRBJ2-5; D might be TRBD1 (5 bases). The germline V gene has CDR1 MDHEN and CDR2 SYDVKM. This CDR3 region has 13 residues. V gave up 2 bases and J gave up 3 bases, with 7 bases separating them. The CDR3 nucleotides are TGTGCCAGCAGTTTAGGGGCGGAAGAGACCCAGTACTTC. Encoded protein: CASSLGAEETQYF.